This T cell receptor beta chain appears in the sequencing data of a study of blood T cell repertoires in COVID-19. Study processing details: Estimated nucleated cell counts came from reference gene primer amplification. Assay: immunoSEQ multiplex PCR; the TCRdb copy retains only in-frame clones and omits some. Clonal size and the V and J genes are those of that table, whereas D and trimming came from the DNA. The table has about 69,000 clones, almost 80% seen once. V was clipped by 0 bases and J by 6 bases, with 14 bases between them. CDR3 size: 15 residues. The V gene's germline CDR1 is KGHSH and CDR2 LQKENI.

This TCR was sampled from a man in his 60s with acute or convalescent COVID-19. The chain recombines TRBV18 with TRBJ1-2, with D perhaps TRBD1 (6 bases). Sequencing was done on a sample of peripheral blood. This CDR3 reads CASSPPWQGSNGYTF. The CDR3 nucleotides read TGTGCCAGCTCACCACCGTGGCAGGGGAGTAATGGCTACACCTTC.